A single sample gave rise to the 12 T cell receptor beta chains below, sequenced in a study of blood T cell repertoires in COVID-19 (dated by TCRdb to the early 2020s). To prepare the library, the immunoSEQ multiplex PCR assay was applied. Drawn from immuneACCESS, this table holds only the in-frame rearrangements with V and J called that TCRdb kept. Clones are partly lost; checked studies trace under half to an unresolved V gene and leave the rest unexplained. The sample includes some 130,000 clones, with roughly 84% observed a single time. The ten largest clones take up approximately 12% of the sample. The sequenced sample consisted of peripheral blood. These receptors all stem from a young woman who had recovered from COVID-19.

The chain is built from TRBV19 and TRBJ2-5; TRBD2 is a possible D gene (5 bases). The germline V and J ends were trimmed by 4 bases and 4 bases, with 10 bases remaining between them. This CDR3 comprises 13 residues. CDR1 LNHDA and CDR2 SQIVND come from the germline V gene (reference sequence). The CDR3 protein is CASSKQSGETQYF. The DNA for the CDR3 is TGTGCCAGTAGTAAGCAGAGCGGAGAGACCCAGTACTTC. The full variable domain, its missing parts supplied by reference TRBV19 and TRBJ2-5, is DGGITQSPKYLFRKEGQNVTLSCEQNLNHDAMYWYRQDPGQGLRLIYYSQIVNDFQKGDIAEGYSVSREKKESFPLTVTSAQKNPTAFYLCASSKQSGETQYFGPGTRLLVL.

The rearrangement uses TRBV6-5 and TRBJ2-3, with 8 bases aligning to TRBD2. The germline V gene encodes CDR1 MNHEY and CDR2 SVGAGI. There are 16 residues in the CDR3. J gave up 3 bases and V 2 bases, and 7 bases lay outside the gene matches. The CDR3 region has the DNA TGTGCCAGCAGTTACAAGGGTAGCGGGACTACAGATACGCAGTATTTT. Amino acid sequence: CASSYKGSGTTDTQYF.

V usage is TRBV29-1 and J usage is TRBJ2-1; D may be TRBD2 (6 bases). The germline V gene has CDR1 SQVTM and CDR2 ANQGSEA. The CDR3 has 12 amino acids. V lost 2 bases and J 6 bases, leaving 8 bases between the germline ends. DNA for the CDR3: TGCAGCGTTGAATCCGGGAGCAATGAGCAGTTCTTC. Encoded protein: CSVESGSNEQFF.

V usage is TRBV24-1 and J usage is TRBJ1-2; 7 bases align to TRBD1. This CDR3 is built from 17 residues. After removal of 0 bases from V and 3 bases from J, the junction contained 9 bases not matched to a gene. The germline gives CDR1 KGHDR, CDR2 SFDVKD. CDR3 protein: CATSDLPPDRNHYGYTF. The CDR3 nucleotides are TGTGCCACCAGTGATTTGCCCCCGGACAGGAACCACTATGGCTACACCTTC.

V gene TRBV19 combines with J gene TRBJ2-7, with D possibly being TRBD2 (6 bases). Germline CDR1 is LNHDA and CDR2 is SQIVND (reference sequence). This CDR3 comprises 14 residues. Between the trimmed V and J ends, which lost 1 base and 2 bases, there was a span of 9 bases. DNA for the CDR3: TGTGCCAGTAGTATAGGGGCGGGGACCTACGAGCAGTACTTC. It codes for CASSIGAGTYEQYF.

The chain links TRBV2 to TRBJ1-5; 8 bases fit TRBD1. The length of the CDR3 is 13 residues. V was clipped by 6 bases and J by 6 bases; unmatched bases: 4. CDR1 SNHLY and CDR2 FYNNEI come from the germline V gene. The CDR3 bases are TGTGCCAGCAGAGGACAGGGCGGTCAGCCCCAGCATTTT. It yields the protein CASRGQGGQPQHF.

The CDR3 nucleotides read TGTGCCAGCAGTTACTCGATGCAGGGGACCACTGAAGCTTTCTTT. Translation: CASSYSMQGTTEAFF. The genes are TRBV6-5 and TRBJ1-1, with D tentatively TRBD1 (6 bases). Germline V gene sequence: CDR1 MNHEY, CDR2 SVGAGI. The CDR3 loop spans 15 amino acids. V was cut by 0 bases and J by 4 bases, with 12 bases left in between.

This chain links TRBV5-1 with TRBJ1-2, with 7 bases identical to TRBD1. The germline V gene has CDR1 SGHRS and CDR2 YFSETQ. V gave up 7 bases and J gave up 6 bases; unmatched junction bases: 12. The CDR3 is made up of 14 amino acids. Here the CDR3 reads CASSVVGTDDGYTF. In DNA, the CDR3 is TGCGCCAGCTCGGTGGTTGGGACAGATGATGGCTACACCTTC.

The chain uses TRBV4-2 and TRBJ1-6, with 7 bases lining up with TRBD1. Losses at the gene ends were 4 bases for V and 7 bases for J; bases not matched to a gene: 10. The CDR3 length is 16 residues. Germline assignment: CDR1 LGHNA and CDR2 YNFKEQ. The CDR3 bases are TGTGCCAGCAGCCTAACGACAGGGTCATTAAATTCACCCCTCCACTTT. Amino acids: CASSLTTGSLNSPLHF.

The CDR3 DNA reads as TGTGCCAGCAGTGCAGGGAAGTCAGATCAGCCCCAGCATTTT. Amino acid sequence: CASSAGKSDQPQHF. The chain combines TRBV2 with TRBJ1-5, with a tentative D call TRBD1 (5 bases). The germline V gene has CDR1 SNHLY and CDR2 FYNNEI. Trimming pared 4 bases from V and 5 bases from J, leaving 12 bases between. The CDR3 is 14 residues long.

On this clone itself: A read error may account for a junction end that differs from germline. The chain combines TRBV7-9 with TRBJ2-7; TRBD2 matches at 14 bases. There are 15 residues in the CDR3. Looked up from germline, CDR1 is SEHNR and CDR2 is FQNEAQ (reference sequence). The CDR3 DNA is TGTGCCAGCAGCGTTTCCGGGACTAGCGGGGGCCGCGGCTTCTTC. Translated, it gives CASSVSGTSGGRGFF. Complete variable domain (other parts from reference TRBV7-9 and TRBJ2-7): DTGVSQNPRHKITKRGQNVTFRCDPISEHNRLYWYRQTLGQGPEFLTYFQNEAQLEKSRLLSDRFSAERPKGSFSTLEIQRTEQGDSAMYLCASSVSGTSGGRGFFGPGTRLTVT.

The V call is TRBV11-3, the J call TRBJ2-3; D gene ambiguous. This CDR3 is 12 amino acids long. V lost 2 bases, J lost 4 bases, and 4 bases lay in between. Germline CDR1 SGHNT, CDR2 YENEEA. CDR3 bases: TGTGCCAGCAGCTTAAGCGCAGATACGCAGTATTTT. This codes for CASSLSADTQYF.